This T cell receptor (beta chain) was profiled in a study of CD8 T cells in ankylosing spondylitis. Libraries of TCR beta came from quantitative 5'-RACE with molecular barcodes. Each CDR3 protein gets one entry after TCRdb re-called the 5' RACE reads with MiXCR. The table shows roughly 470,000 distinct CDR3 sequences, with roughly 27% occurring only once. Study conclusions and caveats: From matched ankylosing spondylitis synovial fluid, disease-linked clones were reportedly recovered at significantly enriched levels. A subset of motif variants has previously been described in the synovial fluid and blood of reactive arthritis. Several highly homologous variants made up a TCR beta motif, and this motif appeared characteristic of ankylosing spondylitis blood.

About this clonotype itself: Its antigen is as yet unknown.

Germline assignment: CDR1 MNHEY and CDR2 SMNVEV (reference sequence). The CDR3 length is 15 residues. J lost 0 bases, V lost 7 bases, and 6 bases had no gene match. The sample consisted of blood, either unsorted or a sorted T cell fraction (not recorded which). The sequence came from a male donor with ankylosing spondylitis. The chain has TRBV27 and TRBJ2-3, with 8 bases that match TRBD1. CDR3 nucleotides: TGTGCCAGCACCTCCAGGGGGCCTAGCACAGATACGCAGTATTTT. It yields the protein CASTSRGPSTDTQYF.